This T cell receptor (beta chain) was identified in a study of breast tumors, draining lymph nodes, adjacent tissues. Axillary draining lymph nodes of breast cancer patients supplied the node samples. The CDR3 runs 16 residues. Per the germline V gene, CDR1 is SGHKS and CDR2 is YYEKEE (reference sequence). Only one count was recorded for this clonotype. Being one base from a much bigger clone, this may be a read error. TCRdb reprocessed the multiplex PCR reads via MiXCR and lists one record per CDR3 protein. The table includes under 150,000 distinct CDR3 sequences, just under 20% detected once. The sample consisted of axillary lymph node tissue. The chain carries TRBV5-5 and TRBJ2-2; possible D gene TRBD1, 6 bases. The TCR comes from a female donor with breast cancer. Some clones in this sample may be carry-over from other donors' samples. CDR3 nucleotide sequence: TGTGCCGGCAGCTTGGGGGCCGGGATCAACACCGGGGAGCTGTTTTTT. It codes for CAGSLGAGINTGELFF.